This TCR beta chain was captured by sequencing in a study of blood T cell repertoires in COVID-19. Study-level information: Donors in the United States, Italy and Spain gave samples during acute or convalescent COVID-19. From T cells, B-cell-depleted T cells, or PBMCs came the material, which was cDNA or gDNA.

The germline V and J ends were trimmed by 2 bases and 7 bases, with 14 bases remaining between them. CDR3 length: 15 residues. Germline V gene data show CDR1 as LGHNA and CDR2 as YSLEER. As originally analysed: Amplified reference gene primers provided the basis for estimating nucleated cell counts. This table comes from immunoSEQ multiplex PCR, and its TCRdb copy is limited to in-frame clones, with some not included. V, J and clone size are those of that table, while D and trimming were read from the DNA. This table has tens of thousands of clones, roughly nine tenths appearing once. Followed over time, Seattle patients had been enrolled while infection was active.

V gene TRBV4-3 combines with J gene TRBJ2-2, with D tentatively TRBD1 (6 bases). This TCR came from a woman aged 55-69 years with COVID-19, enrolled during active disease. Sequenced input: peripheral blood. Here the CDR3 reads CASSQSQGFGGELFF. The CDR3 DNA sequence: TGCGCCAGCAGCCAATCACAGGGATTCGGCGGGGAGCTGTTTTTT.